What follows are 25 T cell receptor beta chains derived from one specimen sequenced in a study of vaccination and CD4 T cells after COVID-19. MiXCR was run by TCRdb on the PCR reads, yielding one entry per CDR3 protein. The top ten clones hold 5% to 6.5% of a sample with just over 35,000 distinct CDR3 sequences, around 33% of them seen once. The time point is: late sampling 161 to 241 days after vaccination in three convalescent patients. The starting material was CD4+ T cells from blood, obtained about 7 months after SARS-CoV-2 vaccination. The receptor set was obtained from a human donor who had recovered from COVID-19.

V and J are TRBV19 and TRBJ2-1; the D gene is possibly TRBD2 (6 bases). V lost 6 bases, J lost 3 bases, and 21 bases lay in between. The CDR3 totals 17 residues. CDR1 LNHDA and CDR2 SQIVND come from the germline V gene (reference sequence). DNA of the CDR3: TGTGCCAGTAGCTCTGGACATAGCGGATTGGGCTACAATGAGCAGTTCTTC. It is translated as CASSSGHSGLGYNEQFF.

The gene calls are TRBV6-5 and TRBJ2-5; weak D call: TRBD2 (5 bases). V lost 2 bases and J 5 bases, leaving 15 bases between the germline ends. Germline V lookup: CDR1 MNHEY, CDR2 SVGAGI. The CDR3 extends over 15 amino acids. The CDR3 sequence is CASSYGVPRRETQYF. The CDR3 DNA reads TGTGCCAGCAGTTACGGGGTTCCGAGGAGGGAGACCCAGTACTTC.

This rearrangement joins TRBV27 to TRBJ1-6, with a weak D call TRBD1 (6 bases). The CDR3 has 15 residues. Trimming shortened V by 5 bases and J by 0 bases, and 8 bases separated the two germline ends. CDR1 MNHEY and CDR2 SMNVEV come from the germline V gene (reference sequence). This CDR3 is CASSPQGSYNSPLHF. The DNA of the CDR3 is TGTGCCAGCAGTCCACAGGGCTCCTATAATTCACCCCTCCACTTT.

This CDR3 reads CAISDPAGTSGRAKNIQYF. Written as DNA, the CDR3 is TGTGCCATCAGTGACCCCGCCGGGACTAGCGGGAGAGCCAAAAACATTCAGTACTTC. V usage is TRBV10-3 and J usage is TRBJ2-4, with TRBD2 matching 14 bases. Per germline, CDR1 ENHRY and CDR2 SYGVKD. This CDR3 contains 19 residues. The V segment lost 3 bases and the J segment 0 bases; nucleotides outside the gene matches: 7.

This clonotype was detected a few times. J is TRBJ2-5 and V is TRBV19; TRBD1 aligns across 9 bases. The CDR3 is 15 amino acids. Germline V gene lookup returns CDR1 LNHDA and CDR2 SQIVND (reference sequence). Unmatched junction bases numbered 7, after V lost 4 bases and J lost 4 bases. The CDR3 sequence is CASSTGTGLRETQYF. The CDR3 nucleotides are TGTGCCAGTAGTACCGGGACAGGGCTAAGAGAGACCCAGTACTTC.

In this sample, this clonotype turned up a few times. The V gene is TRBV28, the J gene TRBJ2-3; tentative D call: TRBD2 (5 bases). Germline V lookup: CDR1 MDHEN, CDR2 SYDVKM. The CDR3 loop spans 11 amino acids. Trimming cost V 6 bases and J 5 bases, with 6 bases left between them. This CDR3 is CASREVDTQYF. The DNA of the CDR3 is TGTGCCAGCAGGGAGGTAGATACGCAGTATTTT. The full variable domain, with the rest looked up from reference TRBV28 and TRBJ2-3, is DVKVTQSSRYLVKRTGEKVFLECVQDMDHENMFWYRQDPGLGLRLIYFSYDVKMKEKGDIPEGYSVSREKKERFSLILESASTNQTSMYLCASREVDTQYFGPGTRLTVL.

This chain's CDR3 is CASSSSGQQYF. Written as DNA, the CDR3 is TGTGCCAGCAGTTCTAGCGGCCAGCAGTACTTC. The chain employs TRBV12-3 or TRBV12-4 and TRBJ2-7; TRBD2 matches at 7 bases. This CDR3 region has 11 residues. V was clipped by 4 bases and J by 8 bases; unmatched bases: 2.

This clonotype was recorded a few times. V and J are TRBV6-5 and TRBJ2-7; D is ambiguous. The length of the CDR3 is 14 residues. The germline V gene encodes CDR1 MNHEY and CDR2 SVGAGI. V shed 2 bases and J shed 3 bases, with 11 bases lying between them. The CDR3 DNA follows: TGTGCCAGCAGTTACGGGCAGGTTAACTACGAGCAGTACTTC. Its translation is CASSYGQVNYEQYF.

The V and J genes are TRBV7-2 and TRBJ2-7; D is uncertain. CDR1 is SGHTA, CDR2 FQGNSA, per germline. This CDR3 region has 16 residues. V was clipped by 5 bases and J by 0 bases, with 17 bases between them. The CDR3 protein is CASSTSHYPSSYEQYF. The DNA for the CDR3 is TGTGCCAGCAGCACGAGCCACTACCCGAGCTCCTACGAGCAGTACTTC. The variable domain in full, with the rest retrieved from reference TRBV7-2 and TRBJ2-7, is GAGVSQSPSNKVTEKGKDVELRCDPISGHTALYWYRQSLGQGLEFLIYFQGNSAPDKSGLPSDRFSAERTGGSVSTLTIQRTQQEDSAVYLCASSTSHYPSSYEQYFGPGTRLTVT.

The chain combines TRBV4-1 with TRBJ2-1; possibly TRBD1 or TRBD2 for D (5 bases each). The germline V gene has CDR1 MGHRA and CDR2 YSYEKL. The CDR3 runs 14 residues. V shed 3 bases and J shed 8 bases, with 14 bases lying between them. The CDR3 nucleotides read TGCGCCAGCAGCCAGGGAAAGAGGGGCGATGAGCAGTTCTTC. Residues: CASSQGKRGDEQFF.

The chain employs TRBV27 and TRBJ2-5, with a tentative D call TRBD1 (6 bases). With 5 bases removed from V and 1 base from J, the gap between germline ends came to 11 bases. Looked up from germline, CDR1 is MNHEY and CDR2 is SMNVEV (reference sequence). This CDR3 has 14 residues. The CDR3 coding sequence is TGTGCCAGCAGTCCACGGGACATCCAAGAGACCCAGTACTTC. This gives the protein CASSPRDIQETQYF.

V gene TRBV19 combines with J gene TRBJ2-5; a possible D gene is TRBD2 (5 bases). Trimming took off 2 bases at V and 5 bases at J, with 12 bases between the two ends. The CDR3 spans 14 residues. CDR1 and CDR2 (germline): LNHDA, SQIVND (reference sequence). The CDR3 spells CASSILSSSETQYF. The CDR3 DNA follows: TGTGCCAGTAGTATACTCTCCTCTAGCGAGACCCAGTACTTC.

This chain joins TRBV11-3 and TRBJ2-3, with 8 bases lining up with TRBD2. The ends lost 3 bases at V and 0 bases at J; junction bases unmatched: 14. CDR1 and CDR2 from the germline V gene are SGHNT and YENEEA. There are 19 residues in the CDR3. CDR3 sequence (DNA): TGTGCCAGCAGCTTGAGTCCAGGGTGGAGCGGGAGTAGCACAGATACGCAGTATTTT. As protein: CASSLSPGWSGSSTDTQYF.

The CDR3 DNA sequence: TGTGCCAGCTCCAACCGGGGGGGCGAAGAGACCCAGTACTTC. Protein product: CASSNRGGEETQYF. The chain employs TRBV18 and TRBJ2-5, with 8 bases identical to TRBD2. There are 14 residues in the CDR3. V dropped 6 bases and J dropped 3; count of bases not matched to a gene: 6. Germline V gives CDR1 KGHSH, CDR2 LQKENI.

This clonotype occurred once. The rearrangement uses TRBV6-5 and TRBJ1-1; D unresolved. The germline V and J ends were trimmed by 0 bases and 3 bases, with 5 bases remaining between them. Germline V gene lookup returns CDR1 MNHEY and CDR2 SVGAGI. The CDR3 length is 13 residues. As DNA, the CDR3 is TGTGCCAGCAGTTACTCGGAAGACACTGAAGCTTTCTTT. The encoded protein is CASSYSEDTEAFF.

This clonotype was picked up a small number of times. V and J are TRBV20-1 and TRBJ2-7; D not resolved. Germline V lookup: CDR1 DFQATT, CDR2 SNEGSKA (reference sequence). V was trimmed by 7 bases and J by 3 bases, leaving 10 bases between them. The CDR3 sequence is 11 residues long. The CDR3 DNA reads TGCAGTGGCCACGGAATCTACGAGCAGTACTTC. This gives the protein CSGHGIYEQYF.

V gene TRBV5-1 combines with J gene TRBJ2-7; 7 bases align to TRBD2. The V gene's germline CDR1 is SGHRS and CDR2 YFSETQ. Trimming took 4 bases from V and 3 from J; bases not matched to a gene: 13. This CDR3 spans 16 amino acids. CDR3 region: CASSPGRAGSGYEQYF. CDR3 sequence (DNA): TGCGCCAGCAGCCCTGGGAGGGCAGGGTCCGGCTACGAGCAGTACTTC. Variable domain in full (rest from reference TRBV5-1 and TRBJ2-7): KAGVTQTPRYLIKTRGQQVTLSCSPISGHRSVSWYQQTPGQGLQFLFEYFSETQRNKGNFPGRFSGRQFSNSRSEMNVSTLELGDSALYLCASSPGRAGSGYEQYFGPGTRLTVT.

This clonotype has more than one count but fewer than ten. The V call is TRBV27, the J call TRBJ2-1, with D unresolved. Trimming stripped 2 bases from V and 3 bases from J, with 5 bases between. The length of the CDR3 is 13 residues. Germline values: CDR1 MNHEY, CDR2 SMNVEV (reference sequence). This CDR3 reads CASSLASYNEQFF. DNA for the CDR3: TGTGCCAGCAGTTTAGCTAGCTACAATGAGCAGTTCTTC.

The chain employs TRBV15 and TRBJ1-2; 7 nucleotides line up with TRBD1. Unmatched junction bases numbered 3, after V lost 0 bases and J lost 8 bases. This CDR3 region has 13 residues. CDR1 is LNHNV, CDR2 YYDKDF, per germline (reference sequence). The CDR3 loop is CATSRDTGEGYTF. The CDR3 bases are TGTGCCACCAGCAGAGATACAGGGGAAGGCTACACCTTC.

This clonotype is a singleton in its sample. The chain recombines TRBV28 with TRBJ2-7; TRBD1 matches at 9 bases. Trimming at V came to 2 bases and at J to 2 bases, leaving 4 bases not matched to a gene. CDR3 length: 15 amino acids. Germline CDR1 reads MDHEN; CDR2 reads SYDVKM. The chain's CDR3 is CASSLMGTGTYEQYF. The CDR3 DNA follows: TGTGCCAGCAGTTTAATGGGGACAGGGACCTACGAGCAGTACTTC.

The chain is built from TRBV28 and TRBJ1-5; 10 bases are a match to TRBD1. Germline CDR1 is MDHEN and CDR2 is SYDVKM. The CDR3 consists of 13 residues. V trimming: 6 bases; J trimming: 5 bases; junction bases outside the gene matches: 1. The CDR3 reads CASRTGGYQPQHF. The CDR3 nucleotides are TGTGCCAGCAGGACAGGGGGCTATCAGCCCCAGCATTTT. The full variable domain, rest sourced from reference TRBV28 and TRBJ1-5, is DVKVTQSSRYLVKRTGEKVFLECVQDMDHENMFWYRQDPGLGLRLIYFSYDVKMKEKGDIPEGYSVSREKKERFSLILESASTNQTSMYLCASRTGGYQPQHFGDGTRLSIL.

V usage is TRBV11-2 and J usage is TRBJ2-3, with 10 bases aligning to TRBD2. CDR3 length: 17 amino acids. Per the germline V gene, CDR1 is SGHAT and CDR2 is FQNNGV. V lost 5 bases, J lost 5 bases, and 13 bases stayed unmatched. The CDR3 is CASSLMTSGYVGDTQYF. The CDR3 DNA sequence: TGTGCCAGCAGCCTGATGACTAGCGGGTATGTAGGAGATACGCAGTATTTT.

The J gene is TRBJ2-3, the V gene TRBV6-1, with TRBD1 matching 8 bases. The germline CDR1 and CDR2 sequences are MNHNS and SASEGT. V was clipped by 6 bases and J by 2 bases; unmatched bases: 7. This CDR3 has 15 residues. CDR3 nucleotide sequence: TGTGCCAGCAGCTGGACAGGGAAGGACACAGATACGCAGTATTTT. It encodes CASSWTGKDTDTQYF.

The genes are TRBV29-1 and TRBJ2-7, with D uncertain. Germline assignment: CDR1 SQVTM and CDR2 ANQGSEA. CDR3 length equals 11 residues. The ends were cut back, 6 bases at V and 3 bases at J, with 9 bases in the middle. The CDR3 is CSVTRDYEQYF. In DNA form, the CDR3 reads TGCAGCGTCACCCGAGACTACGAGCAGTACTTC.

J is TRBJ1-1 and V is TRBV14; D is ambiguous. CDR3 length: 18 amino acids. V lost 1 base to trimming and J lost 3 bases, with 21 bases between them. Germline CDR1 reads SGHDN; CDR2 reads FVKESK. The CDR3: CASSQGISRFSMYTEAFF. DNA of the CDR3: TGTGCCAGCAGCCAAGGTATTAGCCGGTTTAGTATGTACACTGAAGCTTTCTTT.